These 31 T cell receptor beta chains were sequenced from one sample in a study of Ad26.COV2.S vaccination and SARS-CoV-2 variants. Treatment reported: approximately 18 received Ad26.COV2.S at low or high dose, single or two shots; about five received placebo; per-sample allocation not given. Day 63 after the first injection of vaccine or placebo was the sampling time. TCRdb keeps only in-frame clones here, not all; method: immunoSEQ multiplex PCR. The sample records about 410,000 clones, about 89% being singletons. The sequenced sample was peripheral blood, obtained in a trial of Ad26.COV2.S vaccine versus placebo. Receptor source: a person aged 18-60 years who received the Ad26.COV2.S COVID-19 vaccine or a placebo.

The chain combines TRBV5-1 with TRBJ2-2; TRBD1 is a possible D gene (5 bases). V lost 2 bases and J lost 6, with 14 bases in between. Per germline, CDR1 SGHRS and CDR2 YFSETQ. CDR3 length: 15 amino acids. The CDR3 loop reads CASSFTAGKSGELFF. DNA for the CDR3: TGCGCCAGCAGCTTCACCGCAGGGAAATCCGGGGAGCTGTTTTTT.

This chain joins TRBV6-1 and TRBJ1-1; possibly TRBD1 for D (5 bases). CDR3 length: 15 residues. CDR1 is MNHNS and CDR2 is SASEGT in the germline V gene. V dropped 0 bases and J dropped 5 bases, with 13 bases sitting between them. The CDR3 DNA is TGTGCCAGCAGTGAAGCGGTCGGGGGGTGGACTGAAGCTTTCTTT. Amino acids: CASSEAVGGWTEAFF.

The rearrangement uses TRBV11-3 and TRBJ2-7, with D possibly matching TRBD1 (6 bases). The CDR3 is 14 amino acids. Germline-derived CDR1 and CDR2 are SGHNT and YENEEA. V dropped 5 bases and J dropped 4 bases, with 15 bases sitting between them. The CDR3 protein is CASSPPTGRYEQYF. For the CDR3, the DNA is TGTGCCAGCAGCCCGCCCACAGGGAGATACGAGCAGTACTTC.

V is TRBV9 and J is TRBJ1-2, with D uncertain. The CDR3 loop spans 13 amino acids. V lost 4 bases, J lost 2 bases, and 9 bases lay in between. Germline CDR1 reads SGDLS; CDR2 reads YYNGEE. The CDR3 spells CASSPDQNYGYTF. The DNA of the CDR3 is TGTGCCAGCAGCCCCGATCAAAACTATGGCTACACCTTC.

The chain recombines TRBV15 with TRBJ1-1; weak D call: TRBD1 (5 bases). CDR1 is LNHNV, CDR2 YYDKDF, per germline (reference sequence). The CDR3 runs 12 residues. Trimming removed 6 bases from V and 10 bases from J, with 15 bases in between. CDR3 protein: CATRRGSGGAFF. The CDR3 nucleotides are TGTGCCACCAGGAGGGGAAGCGGGGGAGCTTTCTTT.

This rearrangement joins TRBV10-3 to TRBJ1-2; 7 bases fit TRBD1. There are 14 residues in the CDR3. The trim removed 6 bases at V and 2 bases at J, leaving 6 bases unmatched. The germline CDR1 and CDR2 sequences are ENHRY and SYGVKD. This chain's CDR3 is CAISQGQANYGYTF. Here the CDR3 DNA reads TGTGCCATCAGCCAAGGACAGGCAAACTATGGCTACACCTTC.

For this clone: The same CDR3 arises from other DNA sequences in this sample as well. The DNA for the CDR3 is TGTGCCAGCAGTGTGGGCAGGGGGGGTAATCAGCCCCAGCATTTT. Encoded protein: CASSVGRGGNQPQHF. V and J are TRBV2 and TRBJ1-5, with 7 bases that match TRBD1. This CDR3 has 15 residues. With V trimmed by 4 bases and J by 4 bases, 7 bases remained unmatched. Germline CDR1 SNHLY, CDR2 FYNNEI.

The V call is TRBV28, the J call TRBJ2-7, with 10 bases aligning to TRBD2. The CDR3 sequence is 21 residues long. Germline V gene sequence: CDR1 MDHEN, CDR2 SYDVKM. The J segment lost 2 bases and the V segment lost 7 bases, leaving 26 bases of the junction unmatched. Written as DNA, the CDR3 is TGTGCCAGCAAACCTAGACCCCTAGCGGGAGCCAATCCGGTTTTGGCCTACGAGCAGTACTTC. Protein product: CASKPRPLAGANPVLAYEQYF.

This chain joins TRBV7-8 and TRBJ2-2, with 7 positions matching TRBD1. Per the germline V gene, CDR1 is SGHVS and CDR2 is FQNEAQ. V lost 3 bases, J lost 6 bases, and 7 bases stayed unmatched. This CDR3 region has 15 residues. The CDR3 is CASSFLGGASGELFF. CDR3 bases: TGTGCCAGCAGCTTCCTAGGGGGCGCGTCCGGGGAGCTGTTTTTT. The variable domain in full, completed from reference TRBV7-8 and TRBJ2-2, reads GAGVSQSPRYKVAKRGQDVALRCDPISGHVSLFWYQQALGQGPEFLTYFQNEAQLDKSGLPSDRFFAERPEGSVSTLKIQRTQQEDSAVYLCASSFLGGASGELFFGEGSRLTVL.

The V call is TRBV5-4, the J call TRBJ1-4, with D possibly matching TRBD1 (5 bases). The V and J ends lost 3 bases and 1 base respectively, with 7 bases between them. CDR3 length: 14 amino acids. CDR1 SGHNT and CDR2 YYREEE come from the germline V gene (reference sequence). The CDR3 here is CASSYGGTNEKLFF. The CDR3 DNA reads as TGTGCCAGCAGCTACGGGGGAACTAATGAAAAACTGTTTTTT.

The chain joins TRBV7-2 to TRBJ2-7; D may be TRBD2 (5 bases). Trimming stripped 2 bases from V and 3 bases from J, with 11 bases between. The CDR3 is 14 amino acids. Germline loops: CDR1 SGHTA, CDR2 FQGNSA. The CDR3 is CASSLSASIYEQYF. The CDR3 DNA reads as TGTGCCAGCAGCTTATCGGCTAGCATCTACGAGCAGTACTTC.

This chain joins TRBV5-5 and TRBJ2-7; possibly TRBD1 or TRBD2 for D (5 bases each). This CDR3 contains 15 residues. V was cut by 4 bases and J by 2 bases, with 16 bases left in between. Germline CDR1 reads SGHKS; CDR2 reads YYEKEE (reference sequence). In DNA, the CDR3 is TGTGCCAGCAGCCCCAGGGACGTCGGAGCCTACGAGCAGTACTTC. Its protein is CASSPRDVGAYEQYF.

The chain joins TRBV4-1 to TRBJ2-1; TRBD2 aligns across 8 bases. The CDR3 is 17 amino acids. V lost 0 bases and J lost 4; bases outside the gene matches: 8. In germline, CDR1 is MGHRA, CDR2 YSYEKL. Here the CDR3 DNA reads TGCGCCAGCAGCCAAGAACTGAGACTAGCGCCTTACAATGAGCAGTTCTTC. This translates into CASSQELRLAPYNEQFF.

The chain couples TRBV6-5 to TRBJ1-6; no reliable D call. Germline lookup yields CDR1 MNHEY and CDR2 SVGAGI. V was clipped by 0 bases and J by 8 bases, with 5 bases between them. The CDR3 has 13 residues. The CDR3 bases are TGTGCCAGCAGTTACTCCCCAGATTCACCCCTCCACTTT. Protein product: CASSYSPDSPLHF.

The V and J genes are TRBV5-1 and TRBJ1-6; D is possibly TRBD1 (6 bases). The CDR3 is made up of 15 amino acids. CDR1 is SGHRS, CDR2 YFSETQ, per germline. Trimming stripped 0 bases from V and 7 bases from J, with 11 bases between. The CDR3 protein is CASSLAGTTNSPLHF. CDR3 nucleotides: TGCGCCAGCAGCTTGGCCGGGACAACAAATTCACCCCTCCACTTT.

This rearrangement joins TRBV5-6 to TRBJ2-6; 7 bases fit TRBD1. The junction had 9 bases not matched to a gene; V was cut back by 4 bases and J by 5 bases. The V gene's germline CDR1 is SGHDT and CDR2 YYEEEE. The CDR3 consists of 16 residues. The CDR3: CASSDDRVVRANVLTF. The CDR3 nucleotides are TGTGCCAGCAGCGACGACAGGGTTGTGAGGGCCAACGTCCTGACTTTC.

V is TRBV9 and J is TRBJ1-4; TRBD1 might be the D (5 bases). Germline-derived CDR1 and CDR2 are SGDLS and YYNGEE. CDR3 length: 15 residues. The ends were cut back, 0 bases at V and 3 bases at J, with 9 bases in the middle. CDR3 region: CASSVAGGANEKLFF. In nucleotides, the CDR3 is TGTGCCAGCAGCGTAGCTGGGGGTGCTAATGAAAAACTGTTTTTT. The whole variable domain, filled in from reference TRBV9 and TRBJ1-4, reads DSGVTQTPKHLITATGQRVTLRCSPRSGDLSVYWYQQSLDQGLQFLIQYYNGEERAKGNILERFSAQQFPDLHSELNLSSLELGDSALYFCASSVAGGANEKLFFGSGTQLSVL.

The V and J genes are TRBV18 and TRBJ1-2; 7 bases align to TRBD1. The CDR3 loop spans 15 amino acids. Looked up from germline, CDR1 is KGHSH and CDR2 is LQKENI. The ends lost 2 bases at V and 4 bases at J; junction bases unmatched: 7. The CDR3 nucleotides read TGTGCCAGCTCACCAGGAACCCAGGGGGTCTATGGCTACACCTTC. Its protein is CASSPGTQGVYGYTF.

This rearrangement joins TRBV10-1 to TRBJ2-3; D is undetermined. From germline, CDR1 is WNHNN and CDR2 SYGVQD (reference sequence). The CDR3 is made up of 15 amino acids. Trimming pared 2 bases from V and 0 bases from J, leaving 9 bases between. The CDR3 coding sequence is TGCGCCAGCAGTGAGGGCCCTCACAGCACAGATACGCAGTATTTT. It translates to CASSEGPHSTDTQYF.

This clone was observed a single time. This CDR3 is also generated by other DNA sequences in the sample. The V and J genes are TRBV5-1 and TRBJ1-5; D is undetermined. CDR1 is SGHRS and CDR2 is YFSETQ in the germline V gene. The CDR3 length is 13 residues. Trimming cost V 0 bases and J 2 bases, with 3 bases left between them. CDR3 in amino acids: CASSLAGNQPQHF. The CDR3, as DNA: TGCGCCAGCAGCTTGGCTGGCAATCAGCCCCAGCATTTT. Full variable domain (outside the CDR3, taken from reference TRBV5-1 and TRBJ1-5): KAGVTQTPRYLIKTRGQQVTLSCSPISGHRSVSWYQQTPGQGLQFLFEYFSETQRNKGNFPGRFSGRQFSNSRSEMNVSTLELGDSALYLCASSLAGNQPQHFGDGTRLSIL.

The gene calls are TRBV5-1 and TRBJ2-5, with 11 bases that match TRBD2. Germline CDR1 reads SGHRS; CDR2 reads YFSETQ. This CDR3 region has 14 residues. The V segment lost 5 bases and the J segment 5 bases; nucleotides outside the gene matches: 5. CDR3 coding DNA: TGCGCCAGCAGGATACTAGCGGGAGACGAGACCCAGTACTTC. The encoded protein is CASRILAGDETQYF.

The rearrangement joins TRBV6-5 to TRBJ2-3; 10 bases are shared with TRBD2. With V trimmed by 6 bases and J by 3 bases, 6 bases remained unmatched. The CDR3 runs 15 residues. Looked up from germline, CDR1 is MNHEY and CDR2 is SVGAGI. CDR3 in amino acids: CASSSSGSMTDTQYF. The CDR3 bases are TGTGCCAGCAGCTCTAGCGGGAGTATGACAGATACGCAGTATTTT.

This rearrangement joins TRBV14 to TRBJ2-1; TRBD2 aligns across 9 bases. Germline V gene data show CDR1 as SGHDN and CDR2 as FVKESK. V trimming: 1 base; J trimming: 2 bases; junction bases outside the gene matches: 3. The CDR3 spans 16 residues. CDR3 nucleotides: TGTGCCAGCAGCCAAGGACTAGCGGCTCCCTACAATGAGCAGTTCTTC. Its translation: CASSQGLAAPYNEQFF.

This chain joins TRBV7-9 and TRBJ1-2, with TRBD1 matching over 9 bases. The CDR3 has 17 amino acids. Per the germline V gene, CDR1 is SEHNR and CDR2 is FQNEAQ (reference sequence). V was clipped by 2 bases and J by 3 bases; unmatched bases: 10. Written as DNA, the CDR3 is TGTGCCAGCAGCTTATACCGGGACAGGGCAGGGGACTATGGCTACACCTTC. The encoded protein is CASSLYRDRAGDYGYTF.

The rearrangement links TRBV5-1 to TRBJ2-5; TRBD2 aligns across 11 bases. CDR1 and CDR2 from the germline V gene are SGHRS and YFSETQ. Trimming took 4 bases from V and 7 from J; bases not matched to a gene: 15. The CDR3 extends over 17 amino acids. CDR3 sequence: CASSTGLADKDRWTQYF. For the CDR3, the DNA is TGCGCCAGCAGCACGGGACTAGCGGATAAAGATCGATGGACCCAGTACTTC. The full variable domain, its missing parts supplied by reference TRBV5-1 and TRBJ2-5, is KAGVTQTPRYLIKTRGQQVTLSCSPISGHRSVSWYQQTPGQGLQFLFEYFSETQRNKGNFPGRFSGRQFSNSRSEMNVSTLELGDSALYLCASSTGLADKDRWTQYFGPGTRLLVL.

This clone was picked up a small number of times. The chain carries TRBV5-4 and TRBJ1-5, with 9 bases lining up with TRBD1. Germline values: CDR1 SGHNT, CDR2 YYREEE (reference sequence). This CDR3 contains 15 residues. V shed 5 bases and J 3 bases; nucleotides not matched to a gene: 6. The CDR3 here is CASRLDRGNNQPQHF. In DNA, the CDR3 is TGTGCCAGCAGACTGGACAGGGGTAACAATCAGCCCCAGCATTTT.

The CDR3 sequence: CASSQERGGRANTGELFF. CDR3 DNA: TGCGCCAGCAGCCAAGAGAGGGGCGGGAGGGCCAACACCGGGGAGCTGTTTTTT. The J gene is TRBJ2-2, the V gene TRBV4-1; the match to TRBD2 covers 9 bases. Unmatched junction bases numbered 7, after V lost 0 bases and J lost 2 bases. Germline loops: CDR1 MGHRA, CDR2 YSYEKL. The CDR3 is made up of 18 amino acids.

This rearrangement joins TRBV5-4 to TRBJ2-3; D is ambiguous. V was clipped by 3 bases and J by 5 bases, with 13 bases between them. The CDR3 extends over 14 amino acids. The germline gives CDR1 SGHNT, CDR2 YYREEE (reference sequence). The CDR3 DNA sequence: TGTGCCAGCAGCTCGGACGGTTGGGGAGATACGCAGTATTTT. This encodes CASSSDGWGDTQYF.

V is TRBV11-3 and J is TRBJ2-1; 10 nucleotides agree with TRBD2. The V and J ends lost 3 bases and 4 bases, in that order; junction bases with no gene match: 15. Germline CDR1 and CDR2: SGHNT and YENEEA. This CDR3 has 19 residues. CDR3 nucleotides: TGTGCCAGCAGCTTGGCGACTAGCGGGTGGGACCTCTTTTACAATGAGCAGTTCTTC. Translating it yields CASSLATSGWDLFYNEQFF.

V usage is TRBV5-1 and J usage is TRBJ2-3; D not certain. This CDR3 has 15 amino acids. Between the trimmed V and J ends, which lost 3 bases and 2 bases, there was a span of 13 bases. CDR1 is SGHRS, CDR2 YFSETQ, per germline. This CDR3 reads CASSSDGTATDTQYF. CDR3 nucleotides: TGCGCCAGCAGCTCGGATGGAACAGCCACAGATACGCAGTATTTT.

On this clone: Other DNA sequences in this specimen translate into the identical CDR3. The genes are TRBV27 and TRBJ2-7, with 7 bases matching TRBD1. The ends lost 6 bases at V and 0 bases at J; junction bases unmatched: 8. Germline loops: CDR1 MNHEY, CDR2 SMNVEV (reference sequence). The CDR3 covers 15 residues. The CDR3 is CASSPTGTSSYEQYF. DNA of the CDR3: TGTGCCAGCAGCCCGACAGGGACCAGCTCCTACGAGCAGTACTTC.